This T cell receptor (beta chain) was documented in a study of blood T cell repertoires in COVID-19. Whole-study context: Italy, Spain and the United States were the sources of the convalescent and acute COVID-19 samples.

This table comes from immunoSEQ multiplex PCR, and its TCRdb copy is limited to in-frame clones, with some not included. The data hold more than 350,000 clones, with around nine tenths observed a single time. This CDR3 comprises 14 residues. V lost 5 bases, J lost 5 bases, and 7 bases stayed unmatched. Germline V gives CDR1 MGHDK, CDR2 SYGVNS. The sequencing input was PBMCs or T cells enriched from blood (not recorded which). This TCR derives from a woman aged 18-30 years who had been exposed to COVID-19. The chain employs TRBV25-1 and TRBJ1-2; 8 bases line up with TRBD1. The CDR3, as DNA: TGTGCCAGCAGTCCCAGGGGGCCCGGGTATGGCTACACCTTC. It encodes CASSPRGPGYGYTF.